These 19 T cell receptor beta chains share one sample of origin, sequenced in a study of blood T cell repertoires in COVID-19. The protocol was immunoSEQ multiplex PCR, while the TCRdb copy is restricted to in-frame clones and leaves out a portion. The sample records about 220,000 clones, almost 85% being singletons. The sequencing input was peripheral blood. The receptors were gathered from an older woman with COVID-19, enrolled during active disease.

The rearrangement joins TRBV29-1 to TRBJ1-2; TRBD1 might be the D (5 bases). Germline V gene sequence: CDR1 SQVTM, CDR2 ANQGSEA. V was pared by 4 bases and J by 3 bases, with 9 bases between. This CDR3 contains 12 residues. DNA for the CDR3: TGCAGCGTTGCGACAGACTACTATGGCTACACCTTC. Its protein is CSVATDYYGYTF.

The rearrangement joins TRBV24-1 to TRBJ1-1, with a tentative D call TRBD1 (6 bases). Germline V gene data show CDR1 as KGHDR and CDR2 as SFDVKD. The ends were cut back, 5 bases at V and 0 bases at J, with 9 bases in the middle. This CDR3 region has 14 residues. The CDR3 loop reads CATSADSLNTEAFF. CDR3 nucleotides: TGTGCCACCAGTGCGGACAGTTTGAACACTGAAGCTTTCTTT.

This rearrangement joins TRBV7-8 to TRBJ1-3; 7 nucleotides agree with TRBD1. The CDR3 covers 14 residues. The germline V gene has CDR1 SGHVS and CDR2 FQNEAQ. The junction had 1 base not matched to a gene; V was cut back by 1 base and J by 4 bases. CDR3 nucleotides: TGTGCCAGCAGCTTAGGACAGGGAGGAAACACCATATATTTT. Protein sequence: CASSLGQGGNTIYF.

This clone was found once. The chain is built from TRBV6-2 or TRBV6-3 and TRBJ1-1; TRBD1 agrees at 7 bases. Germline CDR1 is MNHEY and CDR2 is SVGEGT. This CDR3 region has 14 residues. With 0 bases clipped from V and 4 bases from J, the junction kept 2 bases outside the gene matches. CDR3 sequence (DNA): TGTGCCAGCAGTTACTCAGGGGGCACCACTGAAGCTTTCTTT. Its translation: CASSYSGGTTEAFF.

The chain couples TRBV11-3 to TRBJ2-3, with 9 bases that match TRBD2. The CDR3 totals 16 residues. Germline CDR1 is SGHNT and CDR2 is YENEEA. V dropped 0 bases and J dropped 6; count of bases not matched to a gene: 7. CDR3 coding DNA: TGTGCCAGCAGCTTAGAGGCTAGCGGGGCCTTGGATACGCAGTATTTT. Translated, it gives CASSLEASGALDTQYF. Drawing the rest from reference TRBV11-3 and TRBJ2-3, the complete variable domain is EAGVVQSPRYKIIEKKQPVAFWCNPISGHNTLYWYLQNLGQGPELLIRYENEEAVDDSQLPKDRFSAERLKGVDSTLKIQPAELGDSAVYLCASSLEASGALDTQYFGPGTRLTVL.

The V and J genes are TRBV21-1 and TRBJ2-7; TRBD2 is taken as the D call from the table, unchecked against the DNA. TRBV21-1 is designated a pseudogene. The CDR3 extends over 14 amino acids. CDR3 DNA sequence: TGTGCCAGCAGCAAAGCGCCCGGCTCCTACGAGCAGTACTTC. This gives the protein CASSKAPGSYEQYF.

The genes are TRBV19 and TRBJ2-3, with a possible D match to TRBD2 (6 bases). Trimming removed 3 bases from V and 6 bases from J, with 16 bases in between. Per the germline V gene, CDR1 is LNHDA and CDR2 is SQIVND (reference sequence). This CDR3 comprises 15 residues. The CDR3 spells CASSIIAGSFDTQYF. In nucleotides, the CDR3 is TGTGCCAGTAGTATTATCGCGGGGTCGTTCGATACGCAGTATTTT.

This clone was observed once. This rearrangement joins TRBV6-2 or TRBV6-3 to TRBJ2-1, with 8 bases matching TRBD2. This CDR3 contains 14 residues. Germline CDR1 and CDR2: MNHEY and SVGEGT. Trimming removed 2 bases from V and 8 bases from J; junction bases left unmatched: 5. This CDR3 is CASSYGVSGDEQFF. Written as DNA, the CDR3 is TGTGCCAGCAGTTACGGTGTTAGCGGGGATGAGCAGTTCTTC.

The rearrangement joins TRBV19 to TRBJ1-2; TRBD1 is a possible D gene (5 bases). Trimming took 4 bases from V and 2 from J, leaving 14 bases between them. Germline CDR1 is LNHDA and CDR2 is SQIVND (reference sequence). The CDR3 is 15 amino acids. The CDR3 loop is CASSSGREGNYGYTF. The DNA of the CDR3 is TGTGCCAGTAGTAGCGGCAGGGAGGGGAACTATGGCTACACCTTC.

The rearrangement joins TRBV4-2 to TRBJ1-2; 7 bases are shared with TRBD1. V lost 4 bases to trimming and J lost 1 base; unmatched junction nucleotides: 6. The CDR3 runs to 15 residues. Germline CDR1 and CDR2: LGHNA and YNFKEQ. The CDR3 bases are TGTGCCAGCAGCCGCTCGGACAGGTTTAACTATGGCTACACCTTC. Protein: CASSRSDRFNYGYTF.

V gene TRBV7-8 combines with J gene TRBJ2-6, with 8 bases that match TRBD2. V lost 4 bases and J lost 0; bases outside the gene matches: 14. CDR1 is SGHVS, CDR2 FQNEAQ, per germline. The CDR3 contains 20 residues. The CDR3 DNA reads TGTGCCAGCAGCTCTGCGGGGGGCTATAACCCTTTCTCTGGGGCCAACGTCCTGACTTTC. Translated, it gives CASSSAGGYNPFSGANVLTF.

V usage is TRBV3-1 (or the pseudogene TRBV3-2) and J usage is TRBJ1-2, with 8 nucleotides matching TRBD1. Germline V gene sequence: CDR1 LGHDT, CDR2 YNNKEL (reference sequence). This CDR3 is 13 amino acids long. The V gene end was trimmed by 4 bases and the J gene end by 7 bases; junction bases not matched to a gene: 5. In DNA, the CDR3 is TGTGCCAGCAGCCCCAGACAGGGGATTGGCTACACCTTC. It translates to CASSPRQGIGYTF.

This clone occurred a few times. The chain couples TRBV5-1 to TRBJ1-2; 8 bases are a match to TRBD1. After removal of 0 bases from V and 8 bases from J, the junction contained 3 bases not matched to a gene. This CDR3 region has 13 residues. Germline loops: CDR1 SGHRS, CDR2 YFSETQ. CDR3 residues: CASSLATGEGYTF. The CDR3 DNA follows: TGCGCCAGCAGCTTGGCGACAGGGGAAGGCTACACCTTC. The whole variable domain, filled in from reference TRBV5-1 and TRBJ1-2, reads KAGVTQTPRYLIKTRGQQVTLSCSPISGHRSVSWYQQTPGQGLQFLFEYFSETQRNKGNFPGRFSGRQFSNSRSEMNVSTLELGDSALYLCASSLATGEGYTFGSGTRLTVV.

The CDR3 DNA is TGTGCCAGTAGTACGTGGCGCAGGGGGACTGAAGCTTTCTTT. This sequence encodes CASSTWRRGTEAFF. The genes are TRBV19 and TRBJ1-1, with 7 bases fitting TRBD1. The V segment lost 4 bases and the J segment 5 bases; nucleotides outside the gene matches: 7. The CDR3 covers 14 residues. Germline CDR1 and CDR2: LNHDA and SQIVND (reference sequence).

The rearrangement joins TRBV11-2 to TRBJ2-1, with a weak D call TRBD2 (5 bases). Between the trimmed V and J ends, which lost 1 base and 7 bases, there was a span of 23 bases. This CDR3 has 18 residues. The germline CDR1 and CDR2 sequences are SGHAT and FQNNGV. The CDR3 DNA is TGTGCCAGCAGCTTAGCCTACGTTCTACCCGGGCCGGGGAATGAGCAGTTCTTC. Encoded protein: CASSLAYVLPGPGNEQFF.

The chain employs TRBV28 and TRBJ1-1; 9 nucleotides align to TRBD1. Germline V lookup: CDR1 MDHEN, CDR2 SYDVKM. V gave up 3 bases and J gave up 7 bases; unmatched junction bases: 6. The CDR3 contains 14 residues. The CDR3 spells CASSLGDRAGEAFF. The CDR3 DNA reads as TGTGCCAGCAGTTTGGGGGACAGGGCAGGTGAAGCTTTCTTT.

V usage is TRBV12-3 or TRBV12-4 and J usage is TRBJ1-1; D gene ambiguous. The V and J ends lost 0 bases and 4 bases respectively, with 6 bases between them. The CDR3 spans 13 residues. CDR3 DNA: TGTGCCAGCAGTTTAGCCTACGCCACTGAAGCTTTCTTT. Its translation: CASSLAYATEAFF.

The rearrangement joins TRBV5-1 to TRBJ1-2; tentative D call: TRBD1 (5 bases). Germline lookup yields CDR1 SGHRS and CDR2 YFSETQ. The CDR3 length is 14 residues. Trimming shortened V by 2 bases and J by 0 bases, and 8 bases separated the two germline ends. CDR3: CASSFGGSNYGYTF. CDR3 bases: TGCGCCAGCAGCTTTGGGGGGTCTAACTATGGCTACACCTTC.

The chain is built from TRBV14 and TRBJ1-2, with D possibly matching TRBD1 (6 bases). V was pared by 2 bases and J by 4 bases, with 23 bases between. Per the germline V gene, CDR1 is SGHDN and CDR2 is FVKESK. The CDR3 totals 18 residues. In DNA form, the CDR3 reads TGTGCCAGCAGCCAAACAAGAGCAGGGGCCTCGAGTAGCTATGGCTACACCTTC. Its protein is CASSQTRAGASSSYGYTF. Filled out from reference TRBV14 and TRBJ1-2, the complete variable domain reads EAGVTQFPSHSVIEKGQTVTLRCDPISGHDNLYWYRRVMGKEIKFLLHFVKESKQDESGMPNNRFLAERTGGTYSTLKVQPAELEDSGVYFCASSQTRAGASSSYGYTFGSGTRLTVV.